In this sample, the clone carrying this T cell receptor beta chain turned up a few times. The antigen is unknown. Amplified regions were TCR beta CDR3 sequences from RNA transcripts. The TCR CDR3 was amplified in a first-round RT-PCR using the HTBI primer set. MiXCR, applied by TCRdb to the multiplex PCR reads, yields one record per CDR3 protein. The table lists hundreds of thousands of distinct CDR3 sequences, about 43% of them singletons. Patients having uncontrolled infection, another autoimmune disease, pregnancy or lactation were not included. This sample stems from a study of T cells in Graves' hyperthyroidism and ophthalmopathy. Study-wide results and caveats: Also found in blood were most expanded thyroid clonotypes above 0.001. Ophthalmopathy got predicted by the model a median roughly six months before its onset.

The germline CDR1 and CDR2 sequences are DFQATT and SNEGSKA (reference sequence). The CDR3 consists of 12 residues. The V end lost 2 bases, the J end lost 0 bases, and 4 bases lay between the germline ends. This chain links TRBV20-1 with TRBJ1-1; D gene ambiguous. The clonotype comes from a woman aged 18-29 years with Graves' hyperthyroidism. Sequencing was carried out using peripheral blood or thyroid tissue (not recorded which). CDR3 DNA: TGCAGTGCTAGACGGGTGAACACTGAAGCTTTCTTT. This sequence encodes CSARRVNTEAFF.